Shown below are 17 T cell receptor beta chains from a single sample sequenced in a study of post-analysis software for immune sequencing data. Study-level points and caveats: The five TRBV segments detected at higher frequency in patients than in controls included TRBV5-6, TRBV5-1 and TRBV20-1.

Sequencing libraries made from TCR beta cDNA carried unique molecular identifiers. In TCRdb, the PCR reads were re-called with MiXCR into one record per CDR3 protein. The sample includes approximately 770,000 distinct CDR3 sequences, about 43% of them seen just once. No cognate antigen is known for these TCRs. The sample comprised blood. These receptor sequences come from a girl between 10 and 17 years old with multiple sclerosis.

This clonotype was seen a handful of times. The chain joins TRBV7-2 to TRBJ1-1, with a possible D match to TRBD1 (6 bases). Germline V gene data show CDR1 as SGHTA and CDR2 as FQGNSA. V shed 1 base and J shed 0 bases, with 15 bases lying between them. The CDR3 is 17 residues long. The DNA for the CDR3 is TGTGCCAGCAGCTTAGTCGGTTCAGGGGCGTTGAACACTGAAGCTTTCTTT. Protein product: CASSLVGSGALNTEAFF.

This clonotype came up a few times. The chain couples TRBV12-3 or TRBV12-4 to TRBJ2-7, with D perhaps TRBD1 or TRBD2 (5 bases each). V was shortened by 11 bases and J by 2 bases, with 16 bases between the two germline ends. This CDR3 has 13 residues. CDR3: CAGAQEEAYEQYF. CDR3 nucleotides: TGTGCCGGGGCCCAAGAGGAGGCCTACGAGCAGTACTTC.

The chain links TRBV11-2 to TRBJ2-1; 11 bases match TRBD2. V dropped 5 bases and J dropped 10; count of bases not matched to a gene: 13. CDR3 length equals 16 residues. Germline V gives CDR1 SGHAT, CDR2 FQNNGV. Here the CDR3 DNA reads TGTGCCAGCAGCCCATATAGCGGGAGGGCCGGGGGAGAGCAGTTCTTC. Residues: CASSPYSGRAGGEQFF.

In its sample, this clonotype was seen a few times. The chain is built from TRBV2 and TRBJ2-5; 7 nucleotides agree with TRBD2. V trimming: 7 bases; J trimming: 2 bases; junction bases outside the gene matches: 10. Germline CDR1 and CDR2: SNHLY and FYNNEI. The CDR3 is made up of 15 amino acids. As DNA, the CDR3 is TGTGCCAGCATCAGGACACCGGGACTACAAGAGACCCAGTACTTC. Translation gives CASIRTPGLQETQYF.

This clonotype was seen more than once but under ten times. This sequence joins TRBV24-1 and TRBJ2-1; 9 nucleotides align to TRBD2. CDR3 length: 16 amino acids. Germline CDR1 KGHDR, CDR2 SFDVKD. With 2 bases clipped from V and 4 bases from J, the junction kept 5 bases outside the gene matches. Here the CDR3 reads CATSDSGLAVYNEQFF. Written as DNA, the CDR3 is TGTGCCACCAGTGATTCGGGACTAGCCGTTTACAATGAGCAGTTCTTC.

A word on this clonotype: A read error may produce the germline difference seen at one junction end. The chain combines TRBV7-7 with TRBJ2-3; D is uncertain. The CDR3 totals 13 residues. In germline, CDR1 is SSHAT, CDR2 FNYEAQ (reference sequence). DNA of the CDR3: TGTGCTAGCAGCTTTGCCCCTGGGGATACGCAGTATTTT. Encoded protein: CASSFAPGDTQYF.

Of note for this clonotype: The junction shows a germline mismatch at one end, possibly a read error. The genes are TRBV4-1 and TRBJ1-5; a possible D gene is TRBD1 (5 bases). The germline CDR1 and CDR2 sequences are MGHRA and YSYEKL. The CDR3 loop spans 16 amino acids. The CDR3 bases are TGCGCCGGCAGCCAAGAACAGGTGACCCGAGAACAGCCCCAGCATTTT. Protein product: CAGSQEQVTREQPQHF.

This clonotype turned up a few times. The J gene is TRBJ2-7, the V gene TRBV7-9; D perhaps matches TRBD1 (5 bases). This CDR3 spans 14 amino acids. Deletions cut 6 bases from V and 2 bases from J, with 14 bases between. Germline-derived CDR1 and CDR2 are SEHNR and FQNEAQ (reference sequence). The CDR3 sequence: CASSHRRSTYEQYF. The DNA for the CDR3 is TGTGCCAGCAGTCACAGGCGATCTACCTACGAGCAGTACTTC.

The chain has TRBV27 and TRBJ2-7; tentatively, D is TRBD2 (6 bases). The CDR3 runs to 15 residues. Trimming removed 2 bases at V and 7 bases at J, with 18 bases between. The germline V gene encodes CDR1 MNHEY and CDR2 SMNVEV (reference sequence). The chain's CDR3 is CASSLDARGSQEQYF. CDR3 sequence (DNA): TGTGCCAGCAGTTTAGATGCGCGGGGCTCTCAGGAGCAGTACTTC.

CDR3 residues: CASSGSHRNTIYF. Here the CDR3 DNA reads TGTGCCAGCAGTGGAAGCCACCGAAACACCATATATTTT. The chain is built from TRBV6-1 and TRBJ1-3; no firm D call. V lost 4 bases, J lost 5 bases, and 9 bases lay in between. CDR3 length: 13 residues. Germline V lookup: CDR1 MNHNS, CDR2 SASEGT.

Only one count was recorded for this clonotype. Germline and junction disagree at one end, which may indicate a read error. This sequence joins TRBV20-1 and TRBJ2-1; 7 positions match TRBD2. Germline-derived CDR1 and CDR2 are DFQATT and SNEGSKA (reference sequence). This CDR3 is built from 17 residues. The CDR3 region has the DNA TGCAGTGCTACCCCCGGAGGAGCGGGAAGATCTAACAATGGGCAGTTCTTC. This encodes CSATPGGAGRSNNGQFF.

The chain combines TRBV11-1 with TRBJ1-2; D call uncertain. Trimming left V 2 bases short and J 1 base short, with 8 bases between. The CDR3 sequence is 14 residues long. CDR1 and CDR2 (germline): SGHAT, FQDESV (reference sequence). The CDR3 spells CASSLRWGNYGYTF. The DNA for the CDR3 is TGTGCCAGCAGCTTACGGTGGGGTAACTATGGCTACACCTTC.

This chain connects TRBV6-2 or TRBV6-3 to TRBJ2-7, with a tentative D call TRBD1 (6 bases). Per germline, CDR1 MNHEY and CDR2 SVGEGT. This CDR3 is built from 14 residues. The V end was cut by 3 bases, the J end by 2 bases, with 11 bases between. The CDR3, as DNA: TGTGCCAGCAGTTATGCAGGGGCAACCTACGAGCAGTACTTC. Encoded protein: CASSYAGATYEQYF.

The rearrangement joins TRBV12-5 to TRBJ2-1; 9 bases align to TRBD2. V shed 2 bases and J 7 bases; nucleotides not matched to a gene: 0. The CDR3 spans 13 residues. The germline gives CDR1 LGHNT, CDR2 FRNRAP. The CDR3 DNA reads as TGTGCTAGTGGTTTGACTAGCGGGAATGAGCAGTTCTTC. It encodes CASGLTSGNEQFF.

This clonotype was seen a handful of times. In DNA, the CDR3 is TGTGCCAGCAGCCAAGGCATAGTCTCTGGGGCCAACGTCCTGACTTTC. This codes for CASSQGIVSGANVLTF. The chain uses TRBV4-2 and TRBJ2-6; D remains ambiguous. The CDR3 consists of 16 residues. V lost 1 base and J 0 bases, leaving 7 bases between the germline ends. Per the germline V gene, CDR1 is LGHNA and CDR2 is YNFKEQ.

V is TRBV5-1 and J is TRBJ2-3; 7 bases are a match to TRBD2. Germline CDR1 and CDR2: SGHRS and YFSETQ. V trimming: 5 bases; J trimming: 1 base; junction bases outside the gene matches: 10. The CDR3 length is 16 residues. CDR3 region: CASRKAGTSGTDTQYF. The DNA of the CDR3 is TGCGCCAGCAGGAAGGCGGGAACTAGCGGCACAGATACGCAGTATTTT.

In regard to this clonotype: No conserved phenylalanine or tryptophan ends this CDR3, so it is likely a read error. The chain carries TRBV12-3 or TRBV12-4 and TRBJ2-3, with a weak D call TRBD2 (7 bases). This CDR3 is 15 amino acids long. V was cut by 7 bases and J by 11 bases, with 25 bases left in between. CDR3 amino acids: CASKWSGGRTDVQYS. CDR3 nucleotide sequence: TGTGCCAGCAAATGGTCGGGGGGCAGAACAGATGTGCAGTATTCT.